These T cell receptor beta chains were read from a single sample in a study of blood T cell repertoires in COVID-19. Some clones are missing from TCRdb's copy, which holds only in-frame ones; the method was immunoSEQ multiplex PCR. Of some 270,000 clones detected, less than 90% appear once; the ten largest clones hold about 1.5%. Source material: peripheral blood. All receptors come from a woman in her thirties or forties who had recovered from COVID-19. Each CDR3 is given with its conserved first and last residue. Each record gives: D gene, clone size, V gene, J gene, CDR3 protein, CDR3 DNA. The D gene is left open where the match is weak. Rows may omit the clone size; those that give it use once, few, many or a size class.

.	few	TRBV28	TRBJ1-5	CASTSAGGTQPQHF	TGTGCCAGCACGTCGGCCGGGGGTACGCAGCCCCAGCATTTT
TRBD1	once	TRBV15	TRBJ1-6	CATSRDRGGSLNSPLHF	TGTGCCACCAGCAGAGATCGAGGGGGCAGTCTAAATTCACCCCTCCACTTT
TRBD1	.	TRBV4-1	TRBJ1-5	CASSLSTPGGNQPQHF	TGCGCCAGCAGCCTCTCCACCCCAGGGGGTAATCAGCCCCAGCATTTT
.	.	TRBV15	TRBJ1-1	CATSRAGDGNTEAFF	TGTGCCACCAGCAGAGCGGGGGACGGGAACACTGAAGCTTTCTTT
TRBD2	.	TRBV5-6	TRBJ2-5	CASRLLAGVETQYF	TGTGCCAGCAGGCTACTAGCGGGGGTAGAGACCCAGTACTTC
.	.	TRBV3-1/TRBV3-2	TRBJ2-5	CASSQAIVVKETQYF	TGTGCCAGCAGCCAAGCGATAGTGGTTAAAGAGACCCAGTACTTC
TRBD2	.	TRBV24-1	TRBJ2-1	CASGTSGGASYNEQFF	TGTGCCTCAGGGACTAGCGGGGGTGCTTCCTACAATGAGCAGTTCTTC
TRBD1	.	TRBV7-9	TRBJ2-1	CASRLGQGRYNEQFF	TGTGCCAGCAGACTGGGACAGGGCCGGTACAATGAGCAGTTCTTC
.	.	TRBV7-2	TRBJ1-1	CASSSLQSGSLLF	TGTGCCAGCAGCTCCCTACAATCGGGATCCCTCCTCTTT
.	.	TRBV29-1	TRBJ2-1	CSVDDVGQLTYNEQFF	TGCAGCGTTGATGACGTTGGACAGCTTACCTACAATGAGCAGTTCTTC
.	.	TRBV7-9	TRBJ1-2	CASSLEGRNYGYTF	TGTGCCAGCAGCTTAGAGGGGAGGAACTATGGCTACACCTTC
.	.	TRBV7-9	TRBJ1-5	CASSFQGNQPQHF	TGTGCCAGCAGCTTCCAGGGGAATCAGCCCCAGCATTTT
.	.	TRBV20-1	TRBJ2-1	CSASRGNEQFF	TGCAGTGCTAGCAGGGGCAATGAGCAGTTCTTC
.	.	TRBV6-1	TRBJ2-1	CASSEGEGDEQFF	TGTGCCAGCAGTGAGGGTGAAGGGGATGAGCAGTTCTTC
.	.	TRBV12-5	TRBJ1-1	CASGDSETEAFF	TGTGCTAGTGGAGACAGTGAAACTGAAGCTTTCTTT
TRBD1	few	TRBV2	TRBJ1-5	CASSYGQGNQPQHF	TGTGCCAGCAGTTACGGACAGGGGAATCAGCCCCAGCATTTT
.	few	TRBV27	TRBJ2-2	CASSPRGSNTGELFF	TGTGCCAGCAGTCCTAGGGGGAGCAACACCGGGGAGCTGTTTTTT
TRBD1	.	TRBV5-1	TRBJ2-4	CASSLDGQGWNIQYF	TGCGCCAGCAGCTTGGATGGACAGGGGTGGAACATTCAGTACTTC
.	.	TRBV11-3	TRBJ2-1	CASSPRVDNEQFF	TGTGCCAGCAGCCCCCGGGTGGACAATGAGCAGTTCTTC
.	once	TRBV2	TRBJ2-1	CASSEGTMTQFF	TGTGCCAGCAGTGAAGGGACTATGACCCAGTTCTTC
.	.	TRBV15	TRBJ2-2	CATSRGGGGAGELFF	TGTGCCACCAGCAGAGGGGGAGGAGGGGCCGGGGAGCTGTTTTTT
.	.	TRBV30	TRBJ1-1	CAWSLARSGAAFF	TGTGCCTGGAGTCTCGCTCGGTCTGGGGCGGCTTTCTTT
TRBD2	.	TRBV6-5	TRBJ2-2	CASSRNSGVVGELFF	TGTGCCAGCAGCCGAAATAGCGGGGTGGTCGGGGAGCTGTTTTTT
.	few	TRBV18	TRBJ1-2	CASSSSGDGYTF	TGTGCCAGCTCATCTTCAGGGGATGGCTACACCTTC
.	.	TRBV5-4	TRBJ2-5	CASTPPGQAGFGTQYF	TGTGCCAGCACCCCCCCAGGCCAGGCGGGGTTTGGGACCCAGTACTTC
TRBD1	.	TRBV7-2	TRBJ1-2	CASSPPTGGYGYTF	TGTGCCAGCAGCCCCCCGACAGGGGGTTATGGCTACACCTTC
.	.	TRBV30	TRBJ2-7	CAWTPSGTPGGYF	TGTGCCTGGACGCCCTCCGGGACCCCCGGGGGGTACTTC
.	.	TRBV6-5	TRBJ1-3	CASFGQFPSGNTIYF	TGTGCCAGCTTCGGACAGTTCCCCTCTGGAAACACCATATATTTT
.	.	TRBV7-3	TRBJ1-6	CASSLMGPREHSPLHF	TGTGCCAGCAGCTTAATGGGGCCCCGGGAGCATTCACCCCTCCACTTT
.	.	TRBV9	TRBJ1-1	CAGRGPRRTEAFF	TGTGCCGGGCGGGGGCCGCGTCGCACTGAAGCTTTCTTT
.	.	TRBV6-1	TRBJ1-1	CASSSSGSMNTEAFF	TGTGCCAGCAGTTCCAGCGGCAGCATGAACACTGAAGCTTTCTTT
TRBD1	.	TRBV3-1/TRBV3-2	TRBJ1-3	CASSSGGTALSGNTIYF	TGTGCCAGCAGCTCAGGTGGGACAGCCCTCTCTGGAAACACCATATATTTT
TRBD1	.	TRBV2	TRBJ1-4	CASSEDQGAEEKLFF	TGTGCCAGCAGTGAAGATCAGGGGGCGGAAGAAAAACTGTTTTTT
.	.	TRBV7-9	TRBJ2-3	CASSAQGGVDTQYF	TGTGCCAGCAGCGCACAGGGGGGGGTGGATACGCAGTATTTT
.	.	TRBV28	TRBJ1-1	CASTPGTPNTEAFF	TGTGCCAGCACCCCCGGGACACCGAACACTGAAGCTTTCTTT
TRBD1	.	TRBV3-1/TRBV3-2	TRBJ1-5	CASSGSTGSDQPQHF	TGTGCCAGCAGCGGTTCGACAGGGTCGGATCAGCCCCAGCATTTT
.	.	TRBV6-1	TRBJ2-7	CASSVAGPEVGVLFEQYF	TGTGCCAGCAGTGTTGCAGGGCCCGAGGTAGGGGTCCTTTTCGAGCAGTACTTC
.	once	TRBV5-4	TRBJ1-1	CASSLRNTEAFF	TGTGCCAGCAGCTTGCGGAACACTGAAGCTTTCTTT
.	once	TRBV5-1	TRBJ2-5	CASSLTRGSQETQYF	TGCGCCAGCAGCTTAACCAGGGGAAGTCAAGAGACCCAGTACTTC
.	once	TRBV9	TRBJ2-1	CASSVGLGYEQFF	TGTGCCAGCAGCGTAGGGCTTGGCTATGAGCAGTTCTTC
.	many	TRBV7-7	TRBJ1-5	CASSPPGRRGQPQHF	TGTGCCAGCAGCCCCCCAGGCCGGAGGGGACAGCCCCAGCATTTT
TRBD1	.	TRBV11-2	TRBJ1-5	CASSRGTGAGSNQPQHF	TGTGCCAGCAGCCGTGGGACAGGGGCGGGAAGCAATCAGCCCCAGCATTTT
.	.	TRBV12-3/TRBV12-4	TRBJ1-1	CASHREGTEAFF	TGTGCCAGTCACAGGGAGGGGACTGAAGCTTTCTTT
.	.	TRBV6-5	TRBJ1-5	CASSPLEREPQHF	TGTGCCAGCAGTCCCCTAGAGCGCGAGCCCCAGCATTTT
.	few	TRBV18	TRBJ2-2	CASSPSAPGFAGELFF	TGTGCCAGCTCACCCAGTGCTCCCGGGTTCGCCGGGGAGCTGTTTTTT
TRBD1	.	TRBV5-1	TRBJ1-1	CASSWGQTMNTEAFF	TGCGCCAGCAGCTGGGGACAGACCATGAACACTGAAGCTTTCTTT
.	many	TRBV10-3	TRBJ2-6	CASSPYGSGANVLTF	TGTGCCTCCTCCCCCTATGGTTCTGGGGCCAACGTCCTGACTTTC
.	.	TRBV7-9	TRBJ2-3	CASSPSADTQYF	TGTGCCAGCAGCCCCTCAGCAGATACGCAGTATTTT
TRBD2	.	TRBV7-2	TRBJ2-7	CASSPGTSGGRGEQYF	TGTGCCAGCAGCCCCGGGACTAGCGGGGGGCGGGGGGAGCAGTACTTC
.	.	TRBV19	TRBJ2-5	CASSTKLRQLQETQYF	TGTGCCAGTAGTACAAAACTTAGACAGCTCCAAGAGACCCAGTACTTC
.	.	TRBV4-1	TRBJ1-2	CASSQSGRYGYTF	TGCGCCAGCAGCCAATCGGGGAGGTATGGCTACACCTTC
.	.	TRBV7-8	TRBJ1-6	CASRLTGTPNSPLHF	TGTGCCAGCAGGCTTACCGGGACACCAAATTCACCCCTCCACTTT
.	.	TRBV9	TRBJ1-6	CASSLTIRGDSPLHF	TGTGCCAGCAGCTTAACGATCCGGGGAGATTCACCCCTCCACTTT
.	.	TRBV2	TRBJ2-1	CASSEQGVNEQFF	TGTGCCAGCAGTGAACAAGGGGTGAATGAGCAGTTCTTC
.	few	TRBV2	TRBJ1-2	CASSPWQANYGYTF	TGTGCCAGCAGCCCGTGGCAGGCTAACTATGGCTACACCTTC
TRBD2	.	TRBV10-3	TRBJ2-7	CAIASGGSYEQYF	TGTGCCATTGCTAGCGGGGGGAGCTACGAGCAGTACTTC
TRBD2	.	TRBV4-2	TRBJ2-3	CASSQYRSGTLRTPDTQYF	TGTGCCAGCAGCCAATACCGAAGCGGGACCCTACGAACCCCAGATACGCAGTATTTT
TRBD1	.	TRBV6-5	TRBJ1-4	CATNLNRGWEKLFF	TGTGCCACCAACCTGAACAGGGGATGGGAAAAACTGTTTTTT
.	once	TRBV3-1/TRBV3-2	TRBJ1-1	CASSQDLNTEAFF	TGTGCCAGCAGCCAAGATCTAAACACTGAAGCTTTCTTT